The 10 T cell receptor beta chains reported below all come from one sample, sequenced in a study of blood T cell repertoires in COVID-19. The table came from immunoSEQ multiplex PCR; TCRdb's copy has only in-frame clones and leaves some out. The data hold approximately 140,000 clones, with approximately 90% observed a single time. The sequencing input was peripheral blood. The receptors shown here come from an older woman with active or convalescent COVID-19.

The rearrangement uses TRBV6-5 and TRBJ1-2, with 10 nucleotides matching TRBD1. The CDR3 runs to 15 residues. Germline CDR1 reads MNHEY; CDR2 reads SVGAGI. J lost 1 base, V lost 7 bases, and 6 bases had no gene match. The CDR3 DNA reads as TGTGCCAGCACTAAGACAGGGGGCAGTAACTATGGCTACACCTTC. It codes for CASTKTGGSNYGYTF.

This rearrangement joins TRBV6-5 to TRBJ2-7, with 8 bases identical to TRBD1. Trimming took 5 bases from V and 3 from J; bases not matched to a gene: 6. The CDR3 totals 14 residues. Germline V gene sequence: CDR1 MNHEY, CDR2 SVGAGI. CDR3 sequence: CASSTPDRVYEQYF. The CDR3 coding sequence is TGTGCCAGCAGTACCCCGGACAGGGTCTACGAGCAGTACTTC.

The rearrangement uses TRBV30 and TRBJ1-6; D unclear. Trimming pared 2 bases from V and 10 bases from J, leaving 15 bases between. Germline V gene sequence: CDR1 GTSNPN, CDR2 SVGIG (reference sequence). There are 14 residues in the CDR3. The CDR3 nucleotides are TGTGCCTGGAGTCTCGGGGATAGTGGATCACCCCTCCACTTT. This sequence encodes CAWSLGDSGSPLHF.

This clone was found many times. This CDR3 reads CASSQGTGAGETQYF. CDR3 DNA: TGCGCCAGCAGCCAAGGGACAGGGGCGGGGGAGACCCAGTACTTC. V and J are TRBV4-3 and TRBJ2-5; 9 nucleotides agree with TRBD1. The CDR3 length is 15 residues. Trimming took 1 base from V and 5 from J; bases not matched to a gene: 5. Germline V gene sequence: CDR1 LGHNA, CDR2 YSLEER.

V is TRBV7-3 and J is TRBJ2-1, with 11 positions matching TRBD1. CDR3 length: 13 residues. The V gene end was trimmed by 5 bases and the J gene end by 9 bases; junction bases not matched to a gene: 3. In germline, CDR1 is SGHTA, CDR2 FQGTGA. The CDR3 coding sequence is TGTGCCAGCAGCCTAGGGACAGGGGGTGAGCAGTTCTTC. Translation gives CASSLGTGGEQFF.

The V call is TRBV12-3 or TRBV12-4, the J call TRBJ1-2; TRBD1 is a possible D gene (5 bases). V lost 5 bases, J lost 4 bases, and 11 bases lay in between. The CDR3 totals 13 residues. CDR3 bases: TGTGCCAGCAGTGGGGCAGCTCTCTATGGCTACACCTTC. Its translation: CASSGAALYGYTF.

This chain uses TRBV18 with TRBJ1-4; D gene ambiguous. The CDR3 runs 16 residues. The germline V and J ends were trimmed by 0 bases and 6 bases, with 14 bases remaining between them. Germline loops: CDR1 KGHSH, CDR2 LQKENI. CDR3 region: CASSPPMGSKHEKLFF. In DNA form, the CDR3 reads TGTGCCAGCTCACCACCGATGGGCTCTAAGCATGAAAAACTGTTTTTT.

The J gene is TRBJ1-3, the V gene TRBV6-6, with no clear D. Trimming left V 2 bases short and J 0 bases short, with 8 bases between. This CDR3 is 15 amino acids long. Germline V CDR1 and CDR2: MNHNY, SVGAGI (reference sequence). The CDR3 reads CASSYQSYSGNTIYF. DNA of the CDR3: TGTGCCAGCAGTTACCAGTCATACTCTGGAAACACCATATATTTT.

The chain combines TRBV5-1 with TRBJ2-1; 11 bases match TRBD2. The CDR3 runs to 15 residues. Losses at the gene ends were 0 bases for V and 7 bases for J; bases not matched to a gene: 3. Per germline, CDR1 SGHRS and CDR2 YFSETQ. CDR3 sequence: CASSLELAGVNEQFF. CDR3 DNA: TGCGCCAGCAGCTTGGAACTAGCGGGGGTTAATGAGCAGTTCTTC.

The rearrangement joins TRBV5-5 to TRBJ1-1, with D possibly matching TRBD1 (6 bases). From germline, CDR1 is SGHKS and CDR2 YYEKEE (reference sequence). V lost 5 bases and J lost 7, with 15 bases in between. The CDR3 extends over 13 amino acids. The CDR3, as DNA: TGTGCCAGCAGGGTGAGAGGGGGTGGTGAAGCTTTCTTT. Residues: CASRVRGGGEAFF.